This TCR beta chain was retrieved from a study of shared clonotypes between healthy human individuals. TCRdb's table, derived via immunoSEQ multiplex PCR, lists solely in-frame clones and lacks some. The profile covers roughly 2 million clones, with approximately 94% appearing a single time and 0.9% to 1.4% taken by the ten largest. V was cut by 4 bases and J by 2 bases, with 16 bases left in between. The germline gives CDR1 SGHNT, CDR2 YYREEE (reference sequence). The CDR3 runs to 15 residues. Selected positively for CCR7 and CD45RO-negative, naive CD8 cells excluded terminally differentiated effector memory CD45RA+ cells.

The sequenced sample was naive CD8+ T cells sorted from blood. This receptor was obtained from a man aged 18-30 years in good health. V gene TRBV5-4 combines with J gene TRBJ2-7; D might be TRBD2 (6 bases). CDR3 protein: CASSPMASAAYEQYF. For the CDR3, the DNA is TGTGCCAGCAGCCCCATGGCTAGCGCAGCCTACGAGCAGTACTTC.